Listed below are T cell receptor beta chains from one sample, sequenced in a study of healthy donors' naive CD4 and CD8 T cells. TCRdb reprocessed the reads via MiXCR and lists one record per CDR3 protein. The data hold some 190,000 distinct CDR3 sequences, with about 74% observed a single time. The sequenced material came from naive CD4+ and CD8+ T cells sorted from blood, pooled from several donors. The receptors derive from a pool of human donors in good health; the sample pools cells from several healthy donors. CDR3s include the opening cysteine and the closing phenylalanine or tryptophan. The D gene is left open where the match is weak. Clone size, where shown, is once, few, many, or a class for clones that have expanded.

J | D | size | V | DNA | CDR3
TRBJ1-1 | NA | NA | TRBV27 | TGTGCCAGCAGTTTATCTTGGAACACTGAAGCTTTCTTT | CASSLSWNTEAFF
TRBJ1-1 | TRBD1 | NA | TRBV29-1 | TGCAGCGTTCGTGGACAGGGGGCAACTGAAGCTTTCTTT | CSVRGQGATEAFF
TRBJ2-5 | TRBD1 | NA | TRBV10-3 | TGTGCCACCCAGACAGGGGAGACCCAGTACTTT | CATQTGETQYF
TRBJ1-1 | NA | NA | TRBV29-1 | TGCAGCGTTAGGAGAGGGGTAGAATACACTGAAGCTTTCTTT | CSVRRGVEYTEAFF
TRBJ2-2 | NA | NA | TRBV15 | TGTGCCACCAGCAGAGACCCTCCCGGACAGAACACCGGGGAACTGTTTTTT | CATSRDPPGQNTGELFF
TRBJ1-2 | TRBD1 | NA | TRBV29-1 | TGCAGCGTTGGACAGGGTAGCTACACCTTC | CSVGQGSYTF
TRBJ2-7 | NA | NA | TRBV18 | TGTGCCAGCTCACCAAACTCTGCCTACGAGCAGTACTTC | CASSPNSAYEQYF
TRBJ2-1 | NA | once | TRBV27 | TGTGCCAGCAGTTTGTTGGGGGCCTCCTACAATGAGCAGTTCTTC | CASSLLGASYNEQFF
TRBJ1-5 | TRBD1 | NA | TRBV14 | TGTGCCAGCAGCCAGACAGGGGTACTCCAGCATTTT | CASSQTGVLQHF
TRBJ2-7 | NA | NA | TRBV27 | TGTGCCAGCAGTTTGGGCAGGGTGGGTTACGAGCAGTACTTC | CASSLGRVGYEQYF
TRBJ2-7 | TRBD1 | NA | TRBV29-1 | TGCAGCGTCGCTGCCGGGACAGGGGGCCACGAGCAGTACTTC | CSVAAGTGGHEQYF
TRBJ2-7 | TRBD1 | NA | TRBV20-1 | TGCAGTGCGAGACAGGGGAGGCCCTACGAGCAGTACTTC | CSARQGRPYEQYF
TRBJ2-1 | TRBD2 | few | TRBV6-5 | TGTGCCAGCAGTTACGTAAGCGGGATGGGGCACAATGAGCAGTTCTTC | CASSYVSGMGHNEQFF
TRBJ2-3 | TRBD2 | NA | TRBV10-3 | TGTGCCATCACCCTGACTAGCGGGCCTAGCACAGATACGCAGTATTTT | CAITLTSGPSTDTQYF
TRBJ2-1 | TRBD2 | NA | TRBV6-6 | TGTGCCAGCAGCCCCTCCTTCGCGGGAGAGATTGAGCAGTTCTTC | CASSPSFAGEIEQFF
TRBJ2-3 | TRBD2 | NA | TRBV29-1 | TGCAGCGTTGAAGATACTAGCGGGATCCTAACAGATACGCAGTATTTT | CSVEDTSGILTDTQYF
TRBJ2-7 | TRBD2 | NA | TRBV29-1 | TGCAGCGTTGAACCCCTGTCTGCGGGAGGACGCTACGAGCAGTACTTC | CSVEPLSAGGRYEQYF
TRBJ2-7 | TRBD2 | NA | TRBV7-8 | TGTGCCAGCAGCCAACAAAGGACTAGCTTTCGCTACGAGCAGTACTTC | CASSQQRTSFRYEQYF
TRBJ2-3 | NA | few | TRBV29-1 | TGCAGCGTTGAAGGTCCGGTGCTCACAGATACGCAGTATTTT | CSVEGPVLTDTQYF
TRBJ1-1 | NA | few | TRBV13 | TGTGCCAGCAGCGGTGGGCCGGGTCAAGGCGCCGCTTTCTTT | CASSGGPGQGAAFF
TRBJ2-7 | TRBD2 | NA | TRBV29-1 | TGCAGCGTTGAATACGTGGGAGGGCCAGTACGGTGCGAGCAGTACTTC | CSVEYVGGPVRCEQYF
TRBJ2-1 | TRBD2 | NA | TRBV29-1 | TGCAGCGTTCTAGCGGCGAACTACAATGAGCAGTTCTTC | CSVLAANYNEQFF
TRBJ2-1 | TRBD2 | NA | TRBV6-2/TRBV6-3 | TGTGCCAGCAGTTGGAGCGGGAGTATCGTTGAGCAGTTCTTC | CASSWSGSIVEQFF
TRBJ1-2 | NA | few | TRBV29-1 | TGCAGCGTTGAAGTACGGATTGGCTACACCTTC | CSVEVRIGYTF
TRBJ2-7 | NA | many | TRBV18 | TGTGCCAGCTCACTAGACTACGGATCCTACGAGCAGTACTTC | CASSLDYGSYEQYF
TRBJ2-1 | NA | NA | TRBV6-2/TRBV6-3 | TGTGCCAGCAGTCGCGCCAGGGATTACAATGAGCAGTTCTTC | CASSRARDYNEQFF
TRBJ1-1 | NA | NA | TRBV20-1 | TGCAGGGCAGCACCGGGACCTGAAGCTTTCTTT | CRAAPGPEAFF
TRBJ1-5 | NA | NA | TRBV11-2 | TGTGCCAGCAGCTTAGCCGCCGCCTACCCCCAGCATTTT | CASSLAAAYPQHF
TRBJ2-7 | TRBD1 | NA | TRBV5-1 | TGCGCCAGCAGCTTTGGGACAGGAGATGACGAGCAGTACTTC | CASSFGTGDDEQYF
TRBJ2-1 | TRBD2 | NA | TRBV11-2 | TGTGCCAGCAGCTTAGCGATGGGACTAGCGGGATTTAACAATGAGCAGTTCTTC | CASSLAMGLAGFNNEQFF
TRBJ2-3 | TRBD2 | NA | TRBV10-3 | TGTGCCATCGGTAAAACTAGCGGGGCTAGCACAGATACGCAGTATTTT | CAIGKTSGASTDTQYF
TRBJ1-1 | NA | few | TRBV20-1 | TGCAGTGCTAGAGATGTCGGGGGGCAAGCTTTCTTT | CSARDVGGQAFF
TRBJ2-2 | NA | NA | TRBV30 | TGTGCCTGGAGAAGGGGTTACGGGGAGCTGTTTTTT | CAWRRGYGELFF
TRBJ2-7 | NA | NA | TRBV6-5 | TGTGCCAGCGTGTCCGAGCAGTACTTC | CASVSEQYF
TRBJ1-6 | NA | few | TRBV20-1 | TGCAGTGCTAGCCCGGACAGTATGAATTCACCCCTCCACTTT | CSASPDSMNSPLHF
TRBJ1-1 | TRBD1 | NA | TRBV19 | TGTGCCAGTAGTCTCTGGACAGGGGGCCGATTGGGTTCGAGCACTGAAGCTTTCTTT | CASSLWTGGRLGSSTEAFF
TRBJ1-5 | TRBD1 | few | TRBV6-6 | TGTGCCAGTAGGGGGCCGGGTCAGCCCCAGCATTTT | CASRGPGQPQHF
TRBJ2-7 | NA | NA | TRBV5-6 | TGTGCCAGCAGCTTGGCTTCAGGGAAGAAGCAGTACTTC | CASSLASGKKQYF
TRBJ2-1 | NA | NA | TRBV29-1 | TGCAGCGTTGCCATCGTAGAGAGGGTATGCAATGAGCAGTTCTTC | CSVAIVERVCNEQFF
TRBJ1-5 | TRBD1 | NA | TRBV6-6 | TGTGCCAGCAGTACCTTCCTAGGGACAGCGAGGAGCAATCAGCCCCAGCATTTT | CASSTFLGTARSNQPQHF
TRBJ2-7 | NA | once | TRBV12-3/TRBV12-4 | TGTGCCAGCAGTTTAACAGGCCCCTACGAGCAGTACTTC | CASSLTGPYEQYF
TRBJ1-2 | TRBD1 | NA | TRBV29-1 | TGCAGCGCCCGGGACAGGAACTATGGCTACACCTTC | CSARDRNYGYTF
TRBJ2-1 | TRBD2 | NA | TRBV20-1 | TGCAGTGCTAGAGAGCCAAGCGGGGTCAATGAGCAGTTCTTC | CSAREPSGVNEQFF
TRBJ2-5 | TRBD2 | NA | TRBV27 | TGTGCCAGCTTGAGGACTAGCGGGGGCGGAGAGACCCAGTACTTC | CASLRTSGGGETQYF
TRBJ1-1 | NA | NA | TRBV29-1 | TGCAGCGTTCCCGGAGACGAAGCTTTCTTT | CSVPGDEAFF
TRBJ2-3 | TRBD2 | NA | TRBV18 | TGTGCCAGCTCACCCGGTGGACTAGTTACAGATACGCAGTATTTT | CASSPGGLVTDTQYF
TRBJ1-2 | NA | NA | TRBV29-1 | TGCAGCGTTGAAGAGCCCCGGGGTGCCTATGGCTACACCTTC | CSVEEPRGAYGYTF
TRBJ1-5 | TRBD1 | NA | TRBV19 | TGTGCCAGTAGTATCTCCAGGGGGCGCAATCAGCCCCAGCATTTT | CASSISRGRNQPQHF
TRBJ1-6 | NA | NA | TRBV6-5 | TGTGCCAGCAGCCGGGAGTGGAATTCACCCCTCCACTTT | CASSREWNSPLHF
TRBJ1-2 | TRBD1 | NA | TRBV24-1 | TGTGCCACCAGTGATTCCGACAGGGTGTATGGCTACACCTTC | CATSDSDRVYGYTF
TRBJ2-1 | NA | NA | TRBV12-5 | TGTGCTAGTGGTTGGAACTACAATGAGCAGTTCTTC | CASGWNYNEQFF
TRBJ2-3 | NA | NA | TRBV30 | TGTGCCTGGAGTTTATCCGGGACTGGCCCAACCACAGATACGCAGTATTTT | CAWSLSGTGPTTDTQYF
TRBJ2-1 | TRBD2 | NA | TRBV19 | TGTGCCAGTAGTATTGTGGGCGGGAGATATTACAATGAGCAGTTCTTC | CASSIVGGRYYNEQFF